This T cell receptor (beta chain) was identified during a study of technical replicates of blood from a few donors. Trimming stripped 3 bases from V and 1 base from J, with 10 bases between. Germline CDR1 and CDR2: SGHRS and YFSETQ. The CDR3 runs to 14 residues. The table came from immunoSEQ multiplex PCR; TCRdb's copy has only in-frame clones and leaves some out. The sample includes around 74,000 clones, roughly 85% seen only once; the top ten take around 4.8%. The material sequenced was PBMCs. The receptor was isolated from a human donor in good health. Some clones in this sample may be carry-over from other donors' samples. The chain has TRBV5-1 and TRBJ2-5; D not resolved. The CDR3: CASSSQSLQETQYF. The CDR3 DNA sequence: TGCGCCAGCAGCTCTCAGTCTCTCCAAGAGACCCAGTACTTC.